The T cell receptor (beta chain) described here comes from a study of blood T cell repertoires in COVID-19. CDR1 and CDR2 from the germline V gene are LGHNT and FRNRAP. The CDR3 is 15 amino acids. After removal of 6 bases from V and 2 bases from J, the junction contained 6 bases not matched to a gene. This clone has a handful of counts. Using immunoSEQ multiplex PCR, the repertoire was profiled, and TCRdb retains in-frame clones only, with some absent. The table includes 200,000 to 250,000 clones, about 89% detected once. V is TRBV12-5 and J is TRBJ2-7; 11 nucleotides align to TRBD2. This clonotype originated in a woman in her twenties or thirties who had recovered from COVID-19. Sequencing used PBMCs or T cells enriched from blood (not recorded which). The CDR3 DNA is TGTGCTAGTGGGGGAGTAGCGGGAGGGCCCTACGAGCAGTACTTC. It translates to CASGGVAGGPYEQYF.